These 29 T cell receptor beta chains were all obtained from the same sample, sequenced in a study of blood T cell repertoires in COVID-19. This table comes from immunoSEQ multiplex PCR, and its TCRdb copy is limited to in-frame clones, with some not included. Of roughly 41,000 clones detected, around nine tenths appear once; the ten largest clones hold about 4.6%. The sample consisted of peripheral blood. These receptors originate from a human donor in a cohort sampled during active COVID-19.

The V and J genes are TRBV14 and TRBJ1-1, with D possibly matching TRBD1 (5 bases). From germline, CDR1 is SGHDN and CDR2 FVKESK. The CDR3 sequence is 15 residues long. V shed 0 bases and J shed 6 bases, with 14 bases lying between them. The CDR3 DNA reads as TGTGCCAGCAGCCAAGATCTCGGGGGTCGTGCTGAAGCTTTCTTT. Translation: CASSQDLGGRAEAFF.

The chain has TRBV28 and TRBJ2-2; weak D call: TRBD1 (6 bases). This CDR3 contains 14 residues. V was pared by 6 bases and J by 5 bases, with 13 bases between. CDR1 and CDR2 (germline): MDHEN, SYDVKM. The CDR3 DNA follows: TGTGCCAGCAGCTCTGCAGGGGATACCGGGGAGCTGTTTTTT. Protein sequence: CASSSAGDTGELFF.

V usage is TRBV5-8 and J usage is TRBJ2-3; D is ambiguous. CDR1 and CDR2 (germline): SGHTS, YDEGEE. This CDR3 has 16 residues. The V and J ends lost 1 base and 1 base respectively, with 13 bases between them. The CDR3 is CASSLSDSPRTDTQYF. The CDR3 nucleotides are TGTGCCAGCAGCTTGTCCGATAGTCCTCGCACAGATACGCAGTATTTT. Full variable domain (remainder filled in from reference TRBV5-8 and TRBJ2-3): EAGVTQSPTHLIKTRGQQATLRCSPISGHTSVYWYQQALGLGLQFLLWYDEGEERNRGNFPPRFSGRQFPNYSSELNVNALELEDSALYLCASSLSDSPRTDTQYFGPGTRLTVL.

This rearrangement joins TRBV6-1 to TRBJ1-4, with D uncertain. In germline, CDR1 is MNHNS, CDR2 SASEGT. CDR3 length: 15 amino acids. Trimming cost V 1 base and J 6 bases, with 12 bases left between them. The CDR3 DNA reads TGTGCCAGCAGTGAAGGTGTCAGGCGCTATGAAAAACTGTTTTTT. Protein: CASSEGVRRYEKLFF.

The chain combines TRBV19 with TRBJ2-7; 8 bases fit TRBD1. The V and J ends lost 7 bases and 6 bases, in that order; junction bases with no gene match: 11. Germline CDR1 LNHDA, CDR2 SQIVND (reference sequence). This CDR3 comprises 14 residues. The CDR3 DNA reads as TGTGCCAGTAAATCCCAGGACAGGGCCCCCGAGCAGTACTTC. Its protein is CASKSQDRAPEQYF.

This rearrangement joins TRBV19 to TRBJ1-1, with D possibly TRBD1 on 6 matching bases. Trimming left V 8 bases short and J 1 base short, with 11 bases between. The CDR3 has 13 amino acids. Per germline, CDR1 LNHDA and CDR2 SQIVND (reference sequence). The CDR3 here is CASQGQTNTEAFF. As DNA, the CDR3 is TGTGCCAGTCAGGGACAAACGAACACTGAAGCTTTCTTT.

The chain links TRBV6-2 or TRBV6-3 to TRBJ2-3; no clear D. Germline V gene lookup returns CDR1 MNHEY and CDR2 SVGEGT. The ends were cut back, 6 bases at V and 3 bases at J, with 19 bases in the middle. The CDR3 runs to 16 residues. This CDR3 reads CASSPALSVGTDTQYF. The CDR3 nucleotides are TGTGCCAGCAGCCCTGCCCTGAGCGTTGGTACAGATACGCAGTATTTT.

The rearrangement links TRBV19 to TRBJ1-2; 8 bases align to TRBD1. The ends lost 5 bases at V and 0 bases at J; junction bases unmatched: 5. The germline CDR1 and CDR2 sequences are LNHDA and SQIVND (reference sequence). The CDR3 covers 15 residues. CDR3 coding DNA: TGTGCCAGTAGTCCGCAGGACAGGGCTAACTATGGCTACACCTTC. This sequence encodes CASSPQDRANYGYTF. The full variable domain, in which reference TRBV19 and TRBJ1-2 provide the parts outside the CDR3, is DGGITQSPKYLFRKEGQNVTLSCEQNLNHDAMYWYRQDPGQGLRLIYYSQIVNDFQKGDIAEGYSVSREKKESFPLTVTSAQKNPTAFYLCASSPQDRANYGYTFGSGTRLTVV.

The V and J genes are TRBV7-9 and TRBJ1-2, with 9 bases lining up with TRBD1. The germline V gene encodes CDR1 SEHNR and CDR2 FQNEAQ (reference sequence). The CDR3 is 14 residues long. Trimming removed 5 bases from V and 4 bases from J; junction bases left unmatched: 5. The CDR3 DNA is TGTGCCAGCAGCGATCCGGACAGGGGCTATGGCTACACCTTC. Its protein is CASSDPDRGYGYTF.

The rearrangement links TRBV4-2 to TRBJ2-2, with 7 bases aligning to TRBD2. Germline V gives CDR1 LGHNA, CDR2 YNFKEQ. This CDR3 has 15 amino acids. After removal of 4 bases from V and 6 bases from J, the junction contained 8 bases not matched to a gene. Here the CDR3 reads CASSLTSDAPGELFF. The CDR3 bases are TGTGCCAGCAGCCTAACTAGCGATGCTCCCGGGGAGCTGTTTTTT.

The chain carries TRBV24-1 and TRBJ2-3; 10 positions match TRBD2. Trimming cost V 4 bases and J 15 bases; bases outside gene matches: 9. The CDR3 contains 13 residues. From germline, CDR1 is KGHDR and CDR2 SFDVKD. The CDR3 nucleotides are TGTGCCACCAGTGAAATCACTAGCGGGAAGCTCTATTTT. Translating gives CATSEITSGKLYF.

The rearrangement uses TRBV7-6 and TRBJ2-7, with TRBD2 identical over 13 bases. This CDR3 is built from 15 residues. V lost 5 bases, J lost 2 bases, and 3 bases stayed unmatched. CDR1 SGHVS and CDR2 FNYEAQ come from the germline V gene. The CDR3 is CASSDGLAGAYEQYF. The CDR3 DNA reads as TGTGCCAGCAGCGACGGACTAGCGGGGGCCTACGAGCAGTACTTC.

This chain uses TRBV7-6 with TRBJ1-1; D is possibly TRBD1 (5 bases). Germline V gives CDR1 SGHVS, CDR2 FNYEAQ. V was shortened by 0 bases and J by 1 base, with 6 bases between the two germline ends. The CDR3 is 14 residues long. The CDR3 spells CASSLARENTEAFF. The DNA for the CDR3 is TGTGCCAGCAGCTTAGCCAGGGAGAACACTGAAGCTTTCTTT.

The chain uses TRBV6-5 and TRBJ1-5, with 8 bases matching TRBD1. This CDR3 has 15 residues. With 6 bases clipped from V and 0 bases from J, the junction kept 4 bases outside the gene matches. Germline V gene data show CDR1 as MNHEY and CDR2 as SVGAGI. CDR3 DNA: TGTGCCAGCAGGGGGGACAGGAGTAGCAATCAGCCCCAGCATTTT. As protein: CASRGDRSSNQPQHF.

The V and J genes are TRBV21-1 and TRBJ1-2; TRBD1 reflects the table's D call only, with no check against the DNA. TRBV21-1 counts as a pseudogene. This CDR3 is 14 amino acids long. This CDR3 is CASSKRTEDYGYTF. The CDR3 DNA follows: TGTGCCAGCAGCAAGAGGACAGAGGACTATGGCTACACCTTC.

The chain carries TRBV28 and TRBJ1-5; D may be TRBD1 (5 bases). CDR1 and CDR2 from the germline V gene are MDHEN and SYDVKM. The CDR3 totals 14 residues. With 3 bases removed from V and 6 bases from J, the gap between germline ends came to 12 bases. For the CDR3, the DNA is TGTGCCAGCAGTTTGTGGGGGGTGGGTCAGCCCCAGCATTTT. As protein: CASSLWGVGQPQHF.

The CDR3 protein is CASSSLARVAGEGETQYF. The CDR3 DNA follows: TGTGCCAGCAGTTCCCTGGCCCGGGTAGCGGGAGAAGGAGAGACCCAGTACTTC. This chain uses TRBV28 with TRBJ2-5; 9 bases match TRBD2. Germline CDR1 and CDR2: MDHEN and SYDVKM. Unmatched junction bases numbered 16, after V lost 4 bases and J lost 4 bases. The CDR3 runs to 18 residues.

The chain couples TRBV11-2 to TRBJ1-2, with D tentatively TRBD1 (6 bases). The CDR3 length is 14 residues. V was shortened by 5 bases and J by 7 bases, with 17 bases between the two germline ends. In germline, CDR1 is SGHAT, CDR2 FQNNGV. CDR3 region: CASSPGGGHRGYTF. The CDR3 DNA follows: TGTGCCAGCAGCCCTGGGGGGGGCCATCGTGGCTACACCTTC.

The V call is TRBV27, the J call TRBJ2-5; 8 bases are a match to TRBD2. The CDR3 spans 14 residues. Trimming removed 7 bases from V and 5 bases from J; junction bases left unmatched: 9. CDR1 and CDR2 from the germline V gene are MNHEY and SMNVEV (reference sequence). CDR3 nucleotide sequence: TGTGCCAGCACAACAACGGGGGGGCTGGAGACCCAGTACTTC. Translated, it gives CASTTTGGLETQYF.

A few counts support this clone. The chain carries TRBV28 and TRBJ2-2, with 8 positions matching TRBD1. CDR3 length: 17 residues. V lost 4 bases to trimming and J lost 2 bases; unmatched junction nucleotides: 9. CDR1 is MDHEN and CDR2 is SYDVKM in the germline V gene. The CDR3 reads CASSYPDREINTGELFF. The CDR3 coding sequence is TGTGCCAGCAGTTACCCGGACAGGGAGATAAACACCGGGGAGCTGTTTTTT.

The chain recombines TRBV29-1 with TRBJ2-7, with D maybe TRBD2 (6 bases). CDR1 and CDR2 from the germline V gene are SQVTM and ANQGSEA. The CDR3 totals 14 residues. Trimming pared 2 bases from V and 6 bases from J, leaving 17 bases between. In DNA form, the CDR3 reads TGCAGCGTTGAAAACGGGAGAGACTCGGGCGAGCAGTACTTC. Translating it yields CSVENGRDSGEQYF.

This chain joins TRBV3-1 (or the pseudogene TRBV3-2) and TRBJ2-7, with a tentative D call TRBD1 (5 bases). In germline, CDR1 is LGHDT, CDR2 YNNKEL (reference sequence). CDR3 length: 13 residues. Trimming left V 1 base short and J 5 bases short, with 9 bases between. The CDR3 coding sequence is TGTGCCAGCAGCCAAGTCAGGGCGGACGAGCAGTACTTC. It is translated as CASSQVRADEQYF.

V is TRBV5-6 and J is TRBJ2-1; D is uncertain. The CDR3 is 14 residues long. Germline CDR1 and CDR2: SGHDT and YYEEEE. The V and J ends lost 0 bases and 9 bases respectively, with 13 bases between them. The CDR3 spells CASSLVIVLSEQFF. The CDR3 DNA is TGTGCCAGCAGCTTGGTTATTGTCCTAAGTGAGCAGTTCTTC. Using reference TRBV5-6 and TRBJ2-1 for the parts outside the CDR3, the full variable domain is DAGVTQSPTHLIKTRGQQVTLRCSPKSGHDTVSWYQQALGQGPQFIFQYYEEEERQRGNFPDRFSGHQFPNYSSELNVNALLLGDSALYLCASSLVIVLSEQFFGPGTRLTVL.

CDR3 protein: CASTIGTSGTDTQYF. CDR3 DNA: TGTGCCAGCACCATCGGGACTAGCGGCACAGATACGCAGTATTTT. The V gene is TRBV6-5, the J gene TRBJ2-3; TRBD2 matches at 10 bases. From germline, CDR1 is MNHEY and CDR2 SVGAGI. The CDR3 extends over 15 amino acids. The ends lost 7 bases at V and 1 base at J; junction bases unmatched: 5.

The J gene is TRBJ1-2, the V gene TRBV29-1; D may be TRBD1 (6 bases). This CDR3 comprises 14 residues. CDR1 is SQVTM and CDR2 is ANQGSEA in the germline V gene. V was clipped by 0 bases and J by 8 bases, with 16 bases between them. This chain's CDR3 is CSVEEWDKAWGYTF. The CDR3 DNA reads TGCAGCGTTGAAGAGTGGGACAAGGCCTGGGGCTACACCTTC.

This rearrangement joins TRBV14 to TRBJ1-2; D gene unclear. This CDR3 region has 15 residues. The V gene's germline CDR1 is SGHDN and CDR2 FVKESK. The V end lost 0 bases, the J end lost 2 bases, and 10 bases lay between the germline ends. The CDR3 here is CASSQDGIPNYGYTF. For the CDR3, the DNA is TGTGCCAGCAGCCAAGATGGCATCCCAAACTATGGCTACACCTTC. Full variable domain (remainder filled in from reference TRBV14 and TRBJ1-2): EAGVTQFPSHSVIEKGQTVTLRCDPISGHDNLYWYRRVMGKEIKFLLHFVKESKQDESGMPNNRFLAERTGGTYSTLKVQPAELEDSGVYFCASSQDGIPNYGYTFGSGTRLTVV.

This clone was observed a single time. The chain employs TRBV24-1 and TRBJ2-5; TRBD2 matches 8 bases. From germline, CDR1 is KGHDR and CDR2 SFDVKD. The V segment lost 5 bases and the J segment 1 base; nucleotides outside the gene matches: 11. The CDR3 covers 17 residues. The CDR3 DNA reads as TGTGCCACCAGTGGCCACCGGGCTAGCGGGTTCCAAGAGACCCAGTACTTC. It codes for CATSGHRASGFQETQYF.

The J gene is TRBJ2-1, the V gene TRBV7-8, with 13 bases aligning to TRBD2. The CDR3 runs 17 residues. V shed 3 bases and J 7 bases; nucleotides not matched to a gene: 9. The germline gives CDR1 SGHVS, CDR2 FQNEAQ. Here the CDR3 reads CASSLSLAGGPLNEQFF. As DNA, the CDR3 is TGTGCCAGCAGCTTGTCACTAGCGGGAGGGCCGTTAAATGAGCAGTTCTTC.

DNA for the CDR3: TGTGCCTGGAGGGCCCTGGACAGGGACTACACCTTC. Translating gives CAWRALDRDYTF. The genes are TRBV30 and TRBJ1-2; TRBD1 matches 8 bases. The CDR3 has 12 amino acids. Germline CDR1 is GTSNPN and CDR2 is SVGIG (reference sequence). The J segment lost 10 bases and the V segment lost 3 bases, leaving 7 bases of the junction unmatched.